The clone carrying this T cell receptor (beta chain) was seen a single time. The data were taken from a study of CD8+ T cells in alopecia areata. Study-wide context: Percentage of affected scalp area was the basis on which treated patients' severity was scored.

Germline V lookup: CDR1 MNHEY, CDR2 SVGAGI. V lost 4 bases and J lost 7; bases outside the gene matches: 9. The CDR3 sequence is 14 residues long. The treatment: oral pan-JAK inhibitor, 5-10 mg twice daily. Following extraction, RNA underwent reverse transcription to cDNA, which served as the sequencing template. The protocol was immunoSEQ multiplex PCR, while the TCRdb copy is restricted to in-frame clones and leaves out a portion. The sample includes more than 150,000 clones, approximately 50% seen only once; the top ten take around 10%. This TCR derives from a human donor with alopecia areata. This material consisted of CD8+ T cells sorted from blood, taken at approximately week 51, from a patient treated with tofacitinib. The chain couples TRBV6-5 to TRBJ2-7, with TRBD1 matching over 8 bases. The DNA of the CDR3 is TGTGCCAGCAGTTTGGGACAGGAAGCTACGGAGCAGTACTTC. Its translation is CASSLGQEATEQYF.